This is a list of T cell receptor beta chains from one sample in a study of T cell responses to AZD1222 COVID-19 vaccine. The data were produced by immunoSEQ multiplex PCR, yet TCRdb's version contains in-frame clones alone and is incomplete. This sample has about 120,000 clones, with more than 80% found just once. The specimen comprised peripheral blood, sampled on day 0 of AZD1222 vaccination. These receptors were taken from an adult in good health. The CDR3 runs from the conserved cysteine through the conserved F or W. Each record gives: D gene, V gene, J gene, clone size, CDR3 DNA, CDR3 protein. The D gene is left open where the match is weak. Only some rows state a clone size, as once, few, many or a class for expanded clones.

.,TRBV9,TRBJ2-1,.,TGTGCCAGCAGCGTAGGGGACCGAAGCAATGAGCAGTTCTTC,CASSVGDRSNEQFF
TRBD2,TRBV5-4,TRBJ2-2,.,TGTGCCAGCAGCGCGGCTAGCGGGGGGTACACCGGGGAGCTGTTTTTT,CASSAASGGYTGELFF
TRBD2,TRBV4-1,TRBJ2-7,.,TGCGCCAGCAGCCAACCGGGACTAGCGGGAGGGAAGTACGACGAGCAGTACTTC,CASSQPGLAGGKYDEQYF
TRBD1,TRBV19,TRBJ1-2,.,TGTGCTTCCCAAAACAGGGGGCGCCACTATGGCTACACCTTC,CASQNRGRHYGYTF
.,TRBV4-1,TRBJ2-7,.,TGCGCCAGCAGCCAAGAGGGGTACGAGCAGTACTTC,CASSQEGYEQYF
TRBD2,TRBV5-1,TRBJ2-1,.,TGCGCCAGCAGCTCAGGGGCGCTAGCGGGCAATGAGCAGTTCTTC,CASSSGALAGNEQFF
TRBD1,TRBV27,TRBJ2-2,.,TGTGCCAGCAGTCTCCAGGGGGTCGGGGAGCTGTTTTTT,CASSLQGVGELFF
TRBD2,TRBV7-2,TRBJ2-5,.,TGTGCCAGCAGCTACCTGACTAGCGGGCGAGAGTCCATACAAGAGACCCAGTACTTC,CASSYLTSGRESIQETQYF
TRBD2,TRBV7-8,TRBJ2-7,.,TGTGCCAGCAGCCCCAATGGTGCGGGGGGGCGCCACGAGCAGTACTTC,CASSPNGAGGRHEQYF
TRBD1,TRBV19,TRBJ1-1,once,TGTGCCAGTAGTTGGACAGGGGGGAACACTGAAGCTTTCTTT,CASSWTGGNTEAFF
.,TRBV18,TRBJ1-2,once,TGTGCCAGCTCAATCCACCCGGGATCGGGTGGCTACACCTTC,CASSIHPGSGGYTF
.,TRBV9,TRBJ2-1,once,TGTGCCAGCTCCCGGAGAGGGAGCCCCGACCTTTACAATGAGCAGTTCTTC,CASSRRGSPDLYNEQFF
TRBD2,TRBV27,TRBJ2-2,.,TGTGCCAGTAATAGGGCGGGAGGGAGGAAAACCGGGGAGCTGTTTTTT,CASNRAGGRKTGELFF
.,TRBV24-1,TRBJ2-7,once,TGTGCCACCAGTGATGACGAGCCCTACGAGCAGTACTTC,CATSDDEPYEQYF
.,TRBV4-3,TRBJ2-3,.,TGCGCCAGCAGCCCGTGGGGCGGGGGCTCCACAGATACGCAGTATTTT,CASSPWGGGSTDTQYF
.,TRBV7-9,TRBJ1-4,.,TGTGCCAGCACCCTTCGAGAGGCGGGTAATGAAAAACTGTTTTTT,CASTLREAGNEKLFF
.,TRBV9,TRBJ1-4,.,TGTGCCAGCAGCGTAGGAGTAGGGGCAAATGAAAAACTGTTTTTT,CASSVGVGANEKLFF
TRBD1,TRBV30,TRBJ1-2,.,TGTGCCTGGAGTGGGATGACAGGGGCTGGGGTAGCGTATGGCTACACCTTC,CAWSGMTGAGVAYGYTF
.,TRBV30,TRBJ1-5,.,TGTGCCTGGAGTGTATCGGGACCCGGTCAGCCCCAGCATTTT,CAWSVSGPGQPQHF
TRBD1,TRBV28,TRBJ1-3,.,TGTGCCAGCAGCTCACAGGGGACCCGTGGAAACACCATATATTTT,CASSSQGTRGNTIYF
.,TRBV2,TRBJ1-4,few,TGTGCCAGTAACCGGGTTAATGAAAAACTGTTTTTT,CASNRVNEKLFF
TRBD1,TRBV5-1,TRBJ1-1,few,TGCGCCAGCAGCTTGTTACAGGGGAAGAACACTGAAGCTTTCTTT,CASSLLQGKNTEAFF
.,TRBV4-1,TRBJ1-4,.,TGCGCCAGCAGCAGACAGACAACTAATGAAAAACTGTTTTTT,CASSRQTTNEKLFF
.,TRBV27,TRBJ1-2,few,TGTGCCAGCAGTTTCCTCCCCGATCTATATGGCTACACCTTC,CASSFLPDLYGYTF
.,TRBV30,TRBJ1-2,.,TGTGCCTGGTTCGATGGGATGGGGAATGGCTACACCTTC,CAWFDGMGNGYTF
TRBD2,TRBV19,TRBJ2-7,.,TGTGCCACTGCGGCGGGGGGGCTCCCCTACGAGCAGTACTTC,CATAAGGLPYEQYF
TRBD2,TRBV9,TRBJ2-1,.,TGTGCCAGCAGCGTAGTAGGGACTAGCGGGAGCCGGCAGTTCTTC,CASSVVGTSGSRQFF
TRBD1,TRBV7-9,TRBJ1-2,few,TGTGCCAGCAGCACCGGGACAGGGGGCGTCAAAGTGCGTGGCTACACCTTC,CASSTGTGGVKVRGYTF
.,TRBV6-2/TRBV6-3,TRBJ2-1,.,TGTGCCAGCAGTCCGCGCGAGGGTGAGCAGTTCTTC,CASSPREGEQFF
.,TRBV28,TRBJ1-5,.,TGTGCCAGCAGTTTAGGTCGACAGGTAAATCAGCCCCAGCATTTT,CASSLGRQVNQPQHF
TRBD2,TRBV7-9,TRBJ2-7,.,TGTGCCAGCAGCAACACCGGACTAGTCTCAGACGAGCAGTACTTC,CASSNTGLVSDEQYF
.,TRBV7-2,TRBJ2-3,once,TGTGCCAGCAGCCCAGGGGTTCGACAGAGCACAGATACGCAGTATTTT,CASSPGVRQSTDTQYF
.,TRBV5-1,TRBJ2-3,few,TGCGCCAGCAGCTTGTTGGGGGACACAGATACGCAGTATTTT,CASSLLGDTDTQYF
.,TRBV12-5,TRBJ1-4,.,TGTGCTAGTGGTTTGGTTTCCCGAAGGATGGCAAATGAAAAACTGTTTTTT,CASGLVSRRMANEKLFF
.,TRBV4-3,TRBJ2-1,.,TGCGCCAGCAGCCAAGATACCTCAACATACAATGAGCAGTTCTTC,CASSQDTSTYNEQFF
TRBD1,TRBV5-5,TRBJ1-2,once,TGTGCCAGCAGCCCGACAGGGGGCTATGGCTACACCTTC,CASSPTGGYGYTF
TRBD2,TRBV5-1,TRBJ2-1,.,TGCGCCAGCAGCTTGGAACCCGGGAGGGCCTACAATGAGCAGTTCTTC,CASSLEPGRAYNEQFF
.,TRBV4-1,TRBJ2-7,.,TGCGCCAGCAGCCAGGGTAGAGAGCAGTACTTC,CASSQGREQYF
.,TRBV21-1,TRBJ2-2,.,TGTGCCAGCAGCAAAGTTCGCATGGGACAGGGGGCTTCCGGGGAGCTGTTTTTT,CASSKVRMGQGASGELFF
.,TRBV4-2,TRBJ2-7,few,TGTGCCAGCAGCCAAGTCAGGGACTTCTCCTACGAGCAGTACTTC,CASSQVRDFSYEQYF
TRBD2,TRBV6-9,TRBJ2-1,once,TGTGCCATCGGACTAGCGGGAACCTTCTCCTACAATGAGCAGTTCTTC,CAIGLAGTFSYNEQFF
.,TRBV9,TRBJ2-1,.,TGTGCCAGCAGCGTTGGCAGGGGAGGGGACAATGAGCAGTTCTTC,CASSVGRGGDNEQFF
TRBD1,TRBV23-1,TRBJ1-4,.,TGCGCCAGCAGTCAATCGAGGACAGGGGATAGTATTAATGAAAAACTGTTTTTT,CASSQSRTGDSINEKLFF
TRBD1,TRBV19,TRBJ1-2,once,TGTGCCAGTAGTGCCCCGAGACAGGGGGCGAGTGGCTACACCTTC,CASSAPRQGASGYTF
TRBD1,TRBV5-1,TRBJ2-5,few,TGCGCCAGCAACCTAGGACAACAGGGGGAGACCCAGTACTTC,CASNLGQQGETQYF
.,TRBV30,TRBJ1-1,.,TGTGCCTGGTTGAGATCGACTGAAGCTTTCTTT,CAWLRSTEAFF
.,TRBV4-3,TRBJ1-1,.,TGCGCCAGCAGCCAAGGATCCCCCGTGCGGATTCTAAACACTGAAGCTTTCTTT,CASSQGSPVRILNTEAFF
TRBD2,TRBV7-4,TRBJ2-7,.,TGTGCCAGCAGCTTAGCGCGGGGGTTCCGCACCTACGAGCAGTACTTC,CASSLARGFRTYEQYF
TRBD1,TRBV24-1,TRBJ1-2,.,TGTGCCACCAGTGACCCAGGACAGGGGGCGCGGTATGGCTACACCTTC,CATSDPGQGARYGYTF
.,TRBV5-6,TRBJ1-1,.,TGTGCCAGCAGCGTGGACACCCTGTACACTGAAGCTTTCTTT,CASSVDTLYTEAFF
.,TRBV6-2/TRBV6-3,TRBJ1-5,.,TGTGCCAGCAGTCCGGGGGGGTCTTATCAGCCCCAGCATTTT,CASSPGGSYQPQHF
.,TRBV4-3,TRBJ1-3,.,TGCGCCAGCAGCCAAGATAGTACCGGGAAAAACACCATATATTTT,CASSQDSTGKNTIYF